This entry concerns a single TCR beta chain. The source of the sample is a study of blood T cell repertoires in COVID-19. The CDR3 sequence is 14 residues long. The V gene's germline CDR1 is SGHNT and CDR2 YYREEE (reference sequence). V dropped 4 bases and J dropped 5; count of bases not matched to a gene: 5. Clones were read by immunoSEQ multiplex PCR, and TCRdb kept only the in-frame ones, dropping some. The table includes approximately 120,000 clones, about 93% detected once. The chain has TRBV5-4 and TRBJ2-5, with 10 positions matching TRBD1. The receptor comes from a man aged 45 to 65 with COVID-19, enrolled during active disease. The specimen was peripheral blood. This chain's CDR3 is CASSRQGAGETQYF. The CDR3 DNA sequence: TGTGCCAGCAGCCGACAGGGGGCGGGGGAGACCCAGTACTTC.